There are a few counts of the clone carrying this T cell receptor beta chain. This specimen belongs to a study of T cells in Graves' hyperthyroidism and ophthalmopathy. Researchers took RNA transcripts and amplified the TCR beta CDR3 regions from them. Researchers ran a first-round RT-PCR on the TCR CDR3 using the HTBI primer set. Via MiXCR, TCRdb re-called the multiplex PCR reads, giving one row per CDR3 protein. Of a few hundred thousand distinct CDR3 sequences listed, 15% are singletons. CDR3 size: 19 residues. V gave up 2 bases and J gave up 4 bases; unmatched junction bases: 21. Germline CDR1 is DFQATT and CDR2 is SNEGSKA (reference sequence).

This chain links TRBV20-1 with TRBJ2-5; 8 bases line up with TRBD2. The TCR comes from a woman aged 30 to 39 with Graves' hyperthyroidism. The material sequenced was blood. The CDR3 protein is CSARFILGLAISGRETQYF. The CDR3, as DNA: TGCAGTGCTAGATTCATTCTTGGACTAGCTATATCAGGGAGAGAGACCCAGTACTTC.